Shown below are 18 T cell receptor beta chains from a single sample sequenced in a study of CD8 T cells in Susac syndrome. Random hexamers primed reverse transcription of about 0.5 to 1 ug RNA. TCRdb analysed the immunoSEQ multiplex PCR reads with MiXCR anew, one entry per CDR3 protein. Of 120,000 or so distinct CDR3 sequences listed, less than 95% are singletons. Sample: CD4+ T cells from PBMCs. Receptors originate from a human donor with multiple sclerosis.

This clonotype was recorded once. The chain employs TRBV29-1 and TRBJ1-4; no reliable D call. There are 14 residues in the CDR3. V was cut by 4 bases and J by 4 bases, with 13 bases left in between. The V gene's germline CDR1 is SQVTM and CDR2 ANQGSEA. The CDR3 region is CSVARAGNNEKLFF. The CDR3 DNA is TGCAGCGTTGCTAGGGCAGGAAATAATGAAAAACTGTTTTTT.

The rearrangement joins TRBV6-5 to TRBJ2-1; the match to TRBD1 covers 7 bases. Germline V gives CDR1 MNHEY, CDR2 SVGAGI. The CDR3 loop spans 12 amino acids. Unmatched junction bases numbered 1, after V lost 7 bases and J lost 4 bases. The CDR3, as DNA: TGTGCCAGCACCAGGGGGTACAATGAGCAGTTCTTC. This translates into CASTRGYNEQFF.

This clonotype was recorded a few times. The rearrangement joins TRBV19 to TRBJ2-2, with TRBD1 matching 8 bases. CDR1 is LNHDA and CDR2 is SQIVND in the germline V gene (reference sequence). The length of the CDR3 is 17 residues. V lost 7 bases, J lost 3 bases, and 13 bases stayed unmatched. CDR3 protein: CASKAQGAFMDTGELFF. The CDR3 region has the DNA TGTGCCAGTAAGGCCCAGGGGGCCTTTATGGACACCGGGGAGCTGTTTTTT. The variable domain in full, with the rest retrieved from reference TRBV19 and TRBJ2-2, is DGGITQSPKYLFRKEGQNVTLSCEQNLNHDAMYWYRQDPGQGLRLIYYSQIVNDFQKGDIAEGYSVSREKKESFPLTVTSAQKNPTAFYLCASKAQGAFMDTGELFFGEGSRLTVL.

The chain carries TRBV20-1 and TRBJ1-1; 7 positions agree with TRBD1. Germline V lookup: CDR1 DFQATT, CDR2 SNEGSKA (reference sequence). J lost 6 bases, V lost 5 bases, and 12 bases had no gene match. The CDR3 covers 14 residues. The CDR3 sequence: CSARSGGRRAEAFF. DNA of the CDR3: TGCAGTGCTCGTTCAGGGGGTAGGAGAGCTGAAGCTTTCTTT.

This rearrangement joins TRBV11-2 to TRBJ2-7, with 11 bases lining up with TRBD2. Germline V CDR1 and CDR2: SGHAT, FQNNGV. The CDR3 contains 15 residues. J was trimmed by 4 bases and V by 7 bases; bases with no gene match: 9. In nucleotides, the CDR3 is TGTGCCAGCACCCCCCTAGCGGGAGGAAAATACGAGCAGTACTTC. Encoded protein: CASTPLAGGKYEQYF.

The chain has TRBV19 and TRBJ2-1; 10 bases are shared with TRBD2. Germline loops: CDR1 LNHDA, CDR2 SQIVND (reference sequence). Losses at the gene ends were 9 bases for V and 6 bases for J; bases not matched to a gene: 14. The CDR3 runs to 16 residues. CDR3 protein: CASHPVSSGRINEQFF. DNA for the CDR3: TGTGCCAGCCATCCCGTTTCTAGCGGGAGAATCAATGAGCAGTTCTTC.

The chain couples TRBV28 to TRBJ2-7; D not certain. Trimming stripped 4 bases from V and 5 bases from J, with 12 bases between. The germline gives CDR1 MDHEN, CDR2 SYDVKM. CDR3 length equals 13 residues. This chain's CDR3 is CASSSGQSDEQYF. DNA for the CDR3: TGTGCCAGCAGTTCTGGCCAGAGTGACGAGCAGTACTTC. Combining the CDR3 with reference TRBV28 and TRBJ2-7 gives the whole variable domain DVKVTQSSRYLVKRTGEKVFLECVQDMDHENMFWYRQDPGLGLRLIYFSYDVKMKEKGDIPEGYSVSREKKERFSLILESASTNQTSMYLCASSSGQSDEQYFGPGTRLTVT.

The chain couples TRBV3-1 to TRBJ2-2, with TRBD1 identical over 8 bases. Germline V gives CDR1 LGHDT, CDR2 YNNKEL (reference sequence). Trimming took 6 bases from V and 5 from J; bases not matched to a gene: 5. CDR3 length equals 14 residues. Here the CDR3 reads CASRRTGQTGELFF. The CDR3 DNA reads as TGTGCCAGCAGAAGGACAGGGCAGACCGGGGAGCTGTTTTTT.

This chain joins TRBV6-2 or TRBV6-3 and TRBJ1-2; D unclear. CDR1 is MNHEY, CDR2 SVGEGT, per germline. CDR3 length: 10 residues. V gave up 8 bases and J gave up 4 bases, with 5 bases separating them. The CDR3 bases are TGTGCCAGCGGCACCTATGGCTACACCTTC. Its translation: CASGTYGYTF.

This chain links TRBV19 with TRBJ2-2; 10 nucleotides line up with TRBD1. Germline V gene data show CDR1 as LNHDA and CDR2 as SQIVND (reference sequence). The ends lost 3 bases at V and 4 bases at J; junction bases unmatched: 2. CDR3 length: 15 amino acids. The CDR3 loop is CASSMRTGGTGELFF. DNA for the CDR3: TGTGCCAGTAGTATGAGGACAGGGGGCACCGGGGAGCTGTTTTTT.

The J gene is TRBJ2-3, the V gene TRBV6-2 or TRBV6-3; a weak D match, TRBD2 (5 bases). This CDR3 has 15 amino acids. Looked up from germline, CDR1 is MNHEY and CDR2 is SVGEGT. Trimming pared 6 bases from V and 0 bases from J, leaving 13 bases between. The CDR3 region is CASSQSGISTDTQYF. CDR3 DNA: TGTGCCAGCAGCCAATCCGGGATTAGCACAGATACGCAGTATTTT.

The rearrangement links TRBV4-3 to TRBJ2-1, with 10 bases that match TRBD1. J was trimmed by 8 bases and V by 0 bases; bases with no gene match: 10. The CDR3 runs to 17 residues. CDR1 and CDR2 from the germline V gene are LGHNA and YSLEER. The CDR3 region is CASSQEGRGQGTDEQFF. The CDR3 bases are TGCGCCAGCAGCCAAGAAGGTAGGGGACAGGGGACCGATGAGCAGTTCTTC.

The CDR3 bases are TGCGCCAGCAGCTGGGGGGGACAAGAGACCCAGTACTTC. This encodes CASSWGGQETQYF. J is TRBJ2-5 and V is TRBV5-1; 7 nucleotides line up with TRBD2. This CDR3 has 13 residues. Germline V gives CDR1 SGHRS, CDR2 YFSETQ. Germline trimming cut 3 bases from V and 2 bases from J; bases unmatched to any gene: 1.

This rearrangement joins TRBV12-3 or TRBV12-4 to TRBJ1-5; D is unresolved. The CDR3 runs 13 residues. Trimming left V 3 bases short and J 3 bases short, with 6 bases between. CDR3 nucleotide sequence: TGTGCCAGCAGTTTTGCGGCCAATCAGCCCCAGCATTTT. Residues: CASSFAANQPQHF.

CDR3 loop: CASSPHVGGDWEQFF. Written as DNA, the CDR3 is TGTGCCAGCAGCCCTCACGTGGGAGGGGACTGGGAGCAGTTCTTC. The chain employs TRBV14 and TRBJ2-1; 7 nucleotides match TRBD2. Germline-derived CDR1 and CDR2 are SGHDN and FVKESK. The V gene end was trimmed by 4 bases and the J gene end by 10 bases; junction bases not matched to a gene: 13. The CDR3 is made up of 15 amino acids.

V gene TRBV5-1 combines with J gene TRBJ2-1, with D maybe TRBD1 (6 bases). V lost 1 base and J lost 7, with 12 bases in between. The CDR3 totals 14 residues. CDR1 is SGHRS and CDR2 is YFSETQ in the germline V gene. This chain's CDR3 is CASSLRDNPNEQFF. As DNA, the CDR3 is TGCGCCAGCAGCTTGAGGGACAATCCGAATGAGCAGTTCTTC.

The V and J genes are TRBV4-1 and TRBJ2-5; unclear D gene. The CDR3 loop spans 13 amino acids. The germline V gene has CDR1 MGHRA and CDR2 YSYEKL. V gave up 2 bases and J gave up 2 bases, with 6 bases separating them. The CDR3 is CASSQSPQETQYF. CDR3 nucleotides: TGCGCCAGCAGCCAATCCCCTCAAGAGACCCAGTACTTC.

The chain couples TRBV18 to TRBJ2-5, with D hard to call. In germline, CDR1 is KGHSH, CDR2 LQKENI. Deletions cut 3 bases from V and 3 bases from J, with 14 bases between. This CDR3 spans 15 amino acids. The CDR3 bases are TGTGCCAGCTCACCGGGAAGTAGGGCGGAAGAGACCCAGTACTTC. It yields the protein CASSPGSRAEETQYF.